The 25 T cell receptor beta chains below all came from one sample that was sequenced in a study of T cell responses to AZD1222 COVID-19 vaccine. Measured with immunoSEQ multiplex PCR; TCRdb has only the in-frame clones, and not every one. Counted here are 140,000 to 150,000 clones, around 83% occurring once; the ten biggest clones make up around 4.1%. The specimen was peripheral blood, collected on day 0 of MenACWY control vaccination. These TCRs come from an adult in good health.

Details on this clone: The sample holds other DNA sequences that translate to the same CDR3. CDR3 amino acids: CATSDYTGELFF. CDR3 DNA: TGTGCCACCAGTGATTACACCGGGGAGCTGTTTTTT. This chain links TRBV24-1 with TRBJ2-2; D not resolved. CDR1 and CDR2 from the germline V gene are KGHDR and SFDVKD. The CDR3 has 12 residues. Trimming stripped 2 bases from V and 3 bases from J, with 0 bases between.

The genes are TRBV7-9 and TRBJ1-1, with 8 bases aligning to TRBD1. Trimming cost V 3 bases and J 1 base; bases outside gene matches: 7. This CDR3 has 16 residues. Germline loops: CDR1 SEHNR, CDR2 FQNEAQ (reference sequence). The CDR3 protein is CASSLGRGPGNTEAFF. The DNA of the CDR3 is TGTGCCAGCAGCTTGGGCAGGGGGCCTGGGAACACTGAAGCTTTCTTT.

The rearrangement links TRBV6-5 to TRBJ1-1; weak D call: TRBD1 (5 bases). The CDR3 runs to 15 residues. V lost 2 bases and J lost 4, with 14 bases in between. Germline CDR1 reads MNHEY; CDR2 reads SVGAGI. Here the CDR3 DNA reads TGTGCCAGCAGTTACATCCATGGGGGAGGCACTGAAGCTTTCTTT. This codes for CASSYIHGGGTEAFF.

The chain is built from TRBV5-8 and TRBJ1-3, with 7 bases identical to TRBD1. Trimming removed 4 bases from V and 4 bases from J; junction bases left unmatched: 5. This CDR3 region has 14 residues. Germline V gene data show CDR1 as SGHTS and CDR2 as YDEGEE. The DNA for the CDR3 is TGTGCCAGCAGCCGCGACAGGGCCGGAAACACCATATATTTT. Its protein is CASSRDRAGNTIYF.

This sequence joins TRBV5-1 and TRBJ1-5; D gene unclear. The CDR3 is 13 residues long. The V end lost 4 bases, the J end lost 7 bases, and 12 bases lay between the germline ends. From germline, CDR1 is SGHRS and CDR2 YFSETQ. The chain's CDR3 is CASSPLGGQPQHF. For the CDR3, the DNA is TGCGCCAGCAGCCCGCTTGGAGGACAGCCCCAGCATTTT.

The CDR3 bases are TGTGCCAGCAGTGAAGAGGGGACTTCAAACAATGAGCAGTTCTTC. Its translation: CASSEEGTSNNEQFF. The gene calls are TRBV2 and TRBJ2-1; D might be TRBD2 (6 bases). Germline loops: CDR1 SNHLY, CDR2 FYNNEI. The CDR3 covers 15 residues. With 1 base removed from V and 5 bases from J, the gap between germline ends came to 12 bases.

The chain joins TRBV28 to TRBJ1-2, with D perhaps matching TRBD1 (5 bases). The CDR3 contains 14 residues. Germline CDR1 reads MDHEN; CDR2 reads SYDVKM. V lost 6 bases, J lost 4 bases, and 15 bases lay in between. The CDR3 protein is CASSPGTALYGYTF. For the CDR3, the DNA is TGTGCCAGCAGCCCCGGGACGGCTCTCTATGGCTACACCTTC.

The genes are TRBV30 and TRBJ1-2; the D gene is possibly TRBD1 (6 bases). CDR1 is GTSNPN and CDR2 is SVGIG in the germline V gene (reference sequence). This CDR3 has 18 amino acids. V was pared by 0 bases and J by 4 bases, with 24 bases between. CDR3 nucleotide sequence: TGTGCCTGGAGTGTAAGTCGGGACATTCCTCAAGCCACCTATGGCTACACCTTC. Translated, it gives CAWSVSRDIPQATYGYTF.

This sequence joins TRBV19 and TRBJ2-1; a possible D gene is TRBD1 (5 bases). This CDR3 is 16 amino acids long. V was clipped by 3 bases and J by 3 bases, with 15 bases between them. Germline V gives CDR1 LNHDA, CDR2 SQIVND (reference sequence). In DNA, the CDR3 is TGTGCCAGTAGTATCCAGGGCAGGATAGACTACAATGAGCAGTTCTTC. It is translated as CASSIQGRIDYNEQFF.

This chain uses TRBV10-3 with TRBJ1-5; 7 bases are a match to TRBD1. V was clipped by 4 bases and J by 3 bases; unmatched bases: 3. The length of the CDR3 is 14 residues. The germline gives CDR1 ENHRY, CDR2 SYGVKD. The CDR3 bases are TGTGCCATCAGTGTAAGGGGGCCCAATCAGCCCCAGCATTTT. This gives the protein CAISVRGPNQPQHF.

For this clone: Other DNA sequences in the sample encode the same CDR3. The chain combines TRBV30 with TRBJ1-5, with D perhaps matching TRBD1 (6 bases). With 1 base removed from V and 2 bases from J, the gap between germline ends came to 6 bases. The CDR3 covers 13 residues. The germline V gene encodes CDR1 GTSNPN and CDR2 SVGIG (reference sequence). The CDR3 DNA is TGTGCCTGGAGTGGACAGGGCAATCAGCCCCAGCATTTT. Residues: CAWSGQGNQPQHF.

J is TRBJ1-1 and V is TRBV7-9; D gene ambiguous. The CDR3 is 14 residues long. V was pared by 5 bases and J by 0 bases, with 10 bases between. Germline-derived CDR1 and CDR2 are SEHNR and FQNEAQ (reference sequence). The CDR3 reads CASSTWEMNTEAFF. In DNA form, the CDR3 reads TGTGCCAGCAGCACCTGGGAGATGAACACTGAAGCTTTCTTT.

This chain uses TRBV11-2 with TRBJ2-1; D tentatively fits TRBD1 or TRBD2 (6 bases each). V was pared by 6 bases and J by 0 bases, with 12 bases between. The CDR3 sequence is 15 residues long. Germline CDR1 SGHAT, CDR2 FQNNGV. The DNA of the CDR3 is TGTGCCAGCAGGATTTGGGGGGCCTCCTACAATGAGCAGTTCTTC. This sequence encodes CASRIWGASYNEQFF.

V is TRBV4-1 and J is TRBJ2-3; 12 bases fit TRBD2. The CDR3 is made up of 18 amino acids. Germline CDR1 and CDR2: MGHRA and YSYEKL. J was trimmed by 6 bases and V by 0 bases; bases with no gene match: 10. For the CDR3, the DNA is TGCGCCAGCAGCCAAGAAAGTCTAGGACTAGCGGGGACGGATACGCAGTATTTT. As protein: CASSQESLGLAGTDTQYF.

This clone was detected once. The V gene is TRBV19, the J gene TRBJ2-3, with D possibly being TRBD1 (5 bases). Trimming removed 4 bases at V and 1 base at J, with 15 bases between. Germline V gene sequence: CDR1 LNHDA, CDR2 SQIVND (reference sequence). CDR3 size: 16 residues. The CDR3 region has the DNA TGTGCCAGTAGTACATACAGGAAATCCCGCACAGATACGCAGTATTTT. Encoded protein: CASSTYRKSRTDTQYF.

The genes are TRBV6-6 and TRBJ1-1; 7 nucleotides line up with TRBD1. The CDR3 is 16 amino acids. Trimming cost V 1 base and J 5 bases; bases outside gene matches: 10. Germline CDR1 MNHNY, CDR2 SVGAGI (reference sequence). CDR3 coding DNA: TGTGCCAGCAGTTACTACCCGTGGACAGGTGGGACTGAAGCTTTCTTT. It yields the protein CASSYYPWTGGTEAFF.

The rearrangement joins TRBV14 to TRBJ1-4; D is uncertain. V was trimmed by 4 bases and J by 7 bases, leaving 10 bases between them. The length of the CDR3 is 13 residues. Germline loops: CDR1 SGHDN, CDR2 FVKESK. This chain's CDR3 is CASSRGFGEKLFF. CDR3 bases: TGTGCCAGCAGCCGAGGGTTCGGTGAAAAACTGTTTTTT.

The V and J genes are TRBV4-1 and TRBJ1-1, with a weak D call TRBD1 (6 bases). The CDR3 consists of 15 residues. Germline assignment: CDR1 MGHRA and CDR2 YSYEKL. Deletions cut 1 base from V and 3 bases from J, with 12 bases between. The DNA of the CDR3 is TGCGCCAGCAGCCAAGGGGGGCGAGTGGACACTGAAGCTTTCTTT. Amino acids: CASSQGGRVDTEAFF.

V usage is TRBV6-2 or TRBV6-3 and J usage is TRBJ1-5; a possible D gene is TRBD1 (6 bases). CDR3 length: 13 residues. Germline CDR1 reads MNHEY; CDR2 reads SVGEGT. V was pared by 4 bases and J by 4 bases, with 8 bases between. The CDR3 is CASSFTGNQPQHF. CDR3 nucleotide sequence: TGTGCCAGCAGTTTTACAGGGAATCAGCCCCAGCATTTT.

This clone came up once. CDR3 loop: CASSQEASTETQYF. CDR3 DNA sequence: TGCGCCAGCAGCCAAGAGGCGAGTACGGAGACCCAGTACTTC. The chain couples TRBV4-1 to TRBJ2-5; D is undetermined. The germline CDR1 and CDR2 sequences are MGHRA and YSYEKL. V lost 0 bases to trimming and J lost 5 bases, with 10 bases between them. The CDR3 sequence is 14 residues long.

V is TRBV7-6 and J is TRBJ2-1; 9 bases are shared with TRBD2. V lost 5 bases to trimming and J lost 9 bases; unmatched junction nucleotides: 11. Looked up from germline, CDR1 is SGHVS and CDR2 is FNYEAQ. This CDR3 has 15 amino acids. CDR3 DNA: TGTGCCAGCAGCCAAAGGGGGACTAGCTCGGCTGAGCAGTTCTTC. The encoded protein is CASSQRGTSSAEQFF.

V and J are TRBV7-6 and TRBJ2-5; 7 bases map to TRBD1. The junction had 14 bases not matched to a gene; V was cut back by 5 bases and J by 2 bases. The length of the CDR3 is 17 residues. Germline CDR1 and CDR2: SGHVS and FNYEAQ. CDR3 loop: CASSGVRDSQGQETQYF. The CDR3, as DNA: TGTGCCAGCAGCGGTGTGAGGGACAGCCAGGGGCAAGAGACCCAGTACTTC.

This clone was seen a handful of times. This chain links TRBV7-9 with TRBJ1-1; D is uncertain. Per the germline V gene, CDR1 is SEHNR and CDR2 is FQNEAQ (reference sequence). The CDR3 totals 14 residues. The V end was cut by 5 bases, the J end by 1 base, with 11 bases between. CDR3 region: CASSGPMWNTEAFF. Written as DNA, the CDR3 is TGTGCCAGCAGCGGACCGATGTGGAACACTGAAGCTTTCTTT.

V gene TRBV4-2 combines with J gene TRBJ1-2; no firm D call. Trimming cost V 1 base and J 8 bases, with 14 bases left between them. CDR3 length: 14 amino acids. CDR1 and CDR2 (germline): LGHNA, YNFKEQ. This chain's CDR3 is CASSQVGGERGYTF. CDR3 coding DNA: TGTGCCAGCAGCCAAGTAGGCGGAGAGAGGGGCTACACCTTC.

This sequence joins TRBV6-1 and TRBJ2-3; D uncertain. Per germline, CDR1 MNHNS and CDR2 SASEGT. Trimming left V 2 bases short and J 3 bases short, with 3 bases between. The CDR3 spans 12 residues. As DNA, the CDR3 is TGTGCCAGCAGTGAATCTACAGATACGCAGTATTTT. Its translation: CASSESTDTQYF.